The 29 T cell receptor beta chains given below trace back to one sample, sequenced in a study of T cell responses to AZD1222 COVID-19 vaccine. Repertoires were generated with immunoSEQ multiplex PCR, while TCRdb's copy carries only in-frame clones and drops some. Found here are roughly 80,000 clones, 70% to 90% of them singletons; the top ten hold roughly 11%. The starting material was peripheral blood, obtained 28 days after the second AZD1222 dose. The source is an adult who received the AZD1222 COVID-19 vaccine.

The V call is TRBV7-2, the J call TRBJ2-2; 9 positions agree with TRBD2. The CDR3 contains 14 residues. The V gene end was trimmed by 5 bases and the J gene end by 6 bases; junction bases not matched to a gene: 4. CDR1 SGHTA and CDR2 FQGNSA come from the germline V gene. The CDR3 DNA follows: TGTGCCAGCAGCCCCTCTAGCGGGGCCGGGGAGCTGTTTTTT. It encodes CASSPSSGAGELFF.

The chain couples TRBV9 to TRBJ2-2, with 8 bases that match TRBD1. V was pared by 3 bases and J by 4 bases, with 14 bases of the junction left unmatched. The germline V gene has CDR1 SGDLS and CDR2 YYNGEE. The CDR3 runs to 18 residues. CDR3 sequence: CASSARTQGARGTGELFF. The CDR3 nucleotides read TGTGCCAGCAGCGCTCGCACTCAGGGGGCGAGAGGCACCGGGGAGCTGTTTTTT.

The genes are TRBV18 and TRBJ1-3; 7 bases line up with TRBD1. The CDR3 sequence is 16 residues long. V dropped 0 bases and J dropped 4; count of bases not matched to a gene: 6. Germline V gene sequence: CDR1 KGHSH, CDR2 LQKENI. The CDR3 sequence: CASSPPVAGGGNTIYF. CDR3 bases: TGTGCCAGCTCACCACCGGTAGCAGGGGGAGGAAACACCATATATTTT.

The V and J genes are TRBV6-2 or TRBV6-3 and TRBJ2-5; D remains unclear. Germline V lookup: CDR1 MNHEY, CDR2 SVGEGT. V was pared by 2 bases and J by 5 bases, with 9 bases between. This CDR3 has 13 residues. CDR3 sequence: CASSYGLVETQYF. The CDR3 DNA follows: TGTGCCAGCAGTTACGGATTGGTTGAGACCCAGTACTTC.

A word on this clone: Other DNA sequences of this sample code for an identical CDR3. The chain couples TRBV18 to TRBJ1-5, with 12 bases identical to TRBD1. This CDR3 is built from 16 residues. The germline gives CDR1 KGHSH, CDR2 LQKENI. The V and J ends lost 3 bases and 4 bases, in that order; junction bases with no gene match: 4. The CDR3 sequence: CASSPGTGGLNQPQHF. CDR3 nucleotides: TGTGCCAGCTCACCTGGGACAGGGGGCTTGAATCAGCCCCAGCATTTT.

The V and J genes are TRBV6-5 and TRBJ2-5; 10 bases match TRBD1. V lost 4 bases, J lost 4 bases, and 9 bases stayed unmatched. The germline V gene encodes CDR1 MNHEY and CDR2 SVGAGI. This CDR3 spans 16 amino acids. In DNA form, the CDR3 reads TGTGCCAGCAGTTCTCCTGACAGGGGGCGTGGAGAGACCCAGTACTTC. Translation: CASSSPDRGRGETQYF.

This clone was detected only once. This chain joins TRBV27 and TRBJ1-2; D not resolved. There are 17 residues in the CDR3. The V gene lost 0 bases and the J gene lost 2 bases, with 16 bases spanning the gap. The germline gives CDR1 MNHEY, CDR2 SMNVEV (reference sequence). CDR3 DNA sequence: TGTGCCAGCAGTTTATCGGGAGTCGAGAACACAAACTATGGCTACACCTTC. Translation: CASSLSGVENTNYGYTF.

The chain joins TRBV12-5 to TRBJ2-3; no firm D call. The length of the CDR3 is 15 residues. V was clipped by 2 bases and J by 4 bases, with 13 bases between them. Germline lookup yields CDR1 LGHNT and CDR2 FRNRAP. CDR3 bases: TGTGCTAGTGGTTTGATACCCAAAGGCGCAGATACGCAGTATTTT. It specifies CASGLIPKGADTQYF.

V is TRBV11-3 and J is TRBJ1-1; the D is unclear. With 3 bases removed from V and 1 base from J, the gap between germline ends came to 6 bases. This CDR3 has 13 residues. Germline CDR1 and CDR2: SGHNT and YENEEA. The CDR3 reads CASSFNRNTEAFF. CDR3 in DNA: TGTGCCAGCAGCTTTAATAGGAACACTGAAGCTTTCTTT.

The CDR3 region has the DNA TGTGCCAGCAGTTCCTACCCCACAGGGCGGAACACTGAAGCTTTCTTT. Its protein product is CASSSYPTGRNTEAFF. V is TRBV28 and J is TRBJ1-1, with D tentatively TRBD1 (6 bases). V was pared by 4 bases and J by 1 base, with 16 bases between. Germline V lookup: CDR1 MDHEN, CDR2 SYDVKM. The CDR3 runs 16 residues.

The chain uses TRBV27 and TRBJ1-5; perhaps TRBD1 as D (6 bases). CDR3 length equals 17 residues. CDR1 is MNHEY, CDR2 SMNVEV, per germline (reference sequence). V lost 3 bases and J lost 0, with 15 bases in between. CDR3 amino acids: CASSLFGTPYSNQPQHF. The DNA for the CDR3 is TGTGCCAGCAGTTTGTTTGGGACACCTTATAGCAATCAGCCCCAGCATTTT.

The CDR3 loop is CASSSSAVLLREQYF. CDR3 nucleotide sequence: TGTGCCAGCAGCTCATCGGCCGTCCTCCTAAGAGAGCAGTACTTC. This chain uses TRBV5-4 with TRBJ2-7; no clear D. The CDR3 spans 15 residues. V dropped 3 bases and J dropped 7 bases, with 20 bases sitting between them. CDR1 and CDR2 from the germline V gene are SGHNT and YYREEE (reference sequence).

The chain uses TRBV2 and TRBJ2-2, with D perhaps matching TRBD1 (6 bases). The CDR3 is 15 residues long. The V gene lost 4 bases and the J gene lost 4 bases, with 13 bases spanning the gap. Germline CDR1 and CDR2: SNHLY and FYNNEI. CDR3 sequence reads: CASSAQDSITGELFF. The CDR3 DNA reads as TGTGCCAGCAGTGCTCAGGACAGTATCACCGGGGAGCTGTTTTTT.

V gene TRBV5-1 combines with J gene TRBJ2-7, with D tentatively TRBD1 (5 bases). The CDR3 contains 15 residues. The ends were cut back, 0 bases at V and 5 bases at J, with 15 bases in the middle. From germline, CDR1 is SGHRS and CDR2 YFSETQ. The CDR3 protein is CASSLAGQGLNEQYF. The CDR3 DNA is TGCGCCAGCAGCTTGGCGGGCCAGGGCCTGAACGAGCAGTACTTC.

The chain joins TRBV9 to TRBJ1-1, with D uncertain. The CDR3 runs to 14 residues. V lost 6 bases, J lost 1 base, and 13 bases lay in between. Germline V lookup: CDR1 SGDLS, CDR2 YYNGEE. In DNA, the CDR3 is TGTGCCAGCACCCCGATAGGCGGGAACACTGAAGCTTTCTTT. Translated, it gives CASTPIGGNTEAFF.

The chain uses TRBV9 and TRBJ2-3; possible D gene TRBD1, 5 bases. Between the trimmed V and J ends, which lost 1 base and 0 bases, there was a span of 12 bases. Germline V lookup: CDR1 SGDLS, CDR2 YYNGEE. The CDR3 spans 16 residues. The CDR3 here is CASSVQGSISTDTQYF. DNA for the CDR3: TGTGCCAGCAGCGTACAGGGTTCTATTAGCACAGATACGCAGTATTTT. Combining the CDR3 with reference TRBV9 and TRBJ2-3 gives the whole variable domain DSGVTQTPKHLITATGQRVTLRCSPRSGDLSVYWYQQSLDQGLQFLIQYYNGEERAKGNILERFSAQQFPDLHSELNLSSLELGDSALYFCASSVQGSISTDTQYFGPGTRLTVL.

This clone was seen just once. The chain joins TRBV11-2 to TRBJ1-3; tentative D call: TRBD1 (6 bases). V lost 4 bases and J lost 7, with 11 bases in between. Germline V lookup: CDR1 SGHAT, CDR2 FQNNGV. CDR3 size: 13 residues. The CDR3 sequence: CASSSTQGNTIYF. CDR3 sequence (DNA): TGTGCCAGCAGCTCGACTCAGGGGAACACCATATATTTT.

V usage is TRBV12-5 and J usage is TRBJ2-7, with 7 bases fitting TRBD1. Looked up from germline, CDR1 is LGHNT and CDR2 is FRNRAP. The CDR3 extends over 13 amino acids. V shed 6 bases, J shed 2 bases, and the junction held 4 bases outside the gene matches. Here the CDR3 reads CASGLGGPYEQYF. DNA for the CDR3: TGTGCTAGTGGACTAGGGGGCCCCTACGAGCAGTACTTC.

The rearrangement links TRBV27 to TRBJ1-5; tentatively, D is TRBD1 (5 bases). Germline V gene data show CDR1 as MNHEY and CDR2 as SMNVEV (reference sequence). Trimming removed 4 bases from V and 2 bases from J, with 15 bases in between. The CDR3 spans 16 residues. CDR3 residues: CASSWEGRVGNQPQHF. Written as DNA, the CDR3 is TGTGCCAGCAGTTGGGAGGGGCGGGTGGGCAATCAGCCCCAGCATTTT.

CDR3 nucleotide sequence: TGTGCCAGCAGCTTAACCACAGGGACAGGGCGGCCTTATGGCTACACCTTC. This codes for CASSLTTGTGRPYGYTF. The J gene is TRBJ1-2, the V gene TRBV7-2; 9 bases align to TRBD1. CDR1 and CDR2 (germline): SGHTA, FQGNSA. The CDR3 is 17 amino acids. V shed 2 bases, J shed 5 bases, and the junction held 12 bases outside the gene matches.

There are a few counts of this clone. This sequence joins TRBV28 and TRBJ2-5; possible D gene TRBD2, 7 bases. Germline lookup yields CDR1 MDHEN and CDR2 SYDVKM. V lost 8 bases and J 4 bases, leaving 17 bases between the germline ends. The CDR3 consists of 14 residues. CDR3 sequence reads: CASRRGGASETQYF. The CDR3 region has the DNA TGTGCCAGCCGTCGTGGGGGGGCTTCAGAGACCCAGTACTTC. The variable domain in full, with the rest retrieved from reference TRBV28 and TRBJ2-5, is DVKVTQSSRYLVKRTGEKVFLECVQDMDHENMFWYRQDPGLGLRLIYFSYDVKMKEKGDIPEGYSVSREKKERFSLILESASTNQTSMYLCASRRGGASETQYFGPGTRLLVL.

V gene TRBV7-2 combines with J gene TRBJ2-3, with D possibly being TRBD2 (7 bases). This CDR3 is 11 amino acids long. Between the trimmed V and J ends, which lost 3 bases and 13 bases, there was a span of 11 bases. The germline V gene encodes CDR1 SGHTA and CDR2 FQGNSA. The chain's CDR3 is CASSLAGAEYF. CDR3 nucleotides: TGTGCCAGCAGCTTGGCGGGGGCGGAGTATTTT.

The chain joins TRBV9 to TRBJ2-7; D call uncertain. CDR3 size: 14 residues. Trimming shortened V by 2 bases and J by 2 bases, and 11 bases separated the two germline ends. The germline gives CDR1 SGDLS, CDR2 YYNGEE. The CDR3 DNA reads as TGTGCCAGCAGCGTTCAGGACGTCACCTACGAGCAGTACTTC. Translated: CASSVQDVTYEQYF.

J is TRBJ1-2 and V is TRBV6-5; unclear D gene. The V end lost 11 bases, the J end lost 2 bases, and 12 bases lay between the germline ends. Germline-derived CDR1 and CDR2 are MNHEY and SVGAGI. The CDR3 spans 12 residues. The CDR3 protein is CALRSGNYGYTF. The CDR3 region has the DNA TGTGCCTTAAGATCTGGGAACTATGGCTACACCTTC.

The chain uses TRBV15 and TRBJ2-7; 8 bases line up with TRBD1. The CDR3 runs to 16 residues. CDR1 and CDR2 (germline): LNHNV, YYDKDF (reference sequence). The V segment lost 0 bases and the J segment 2 bases; nucleotides outside the gene matches: 6. The CDR3 bases are TGTGCCACCAGCAGAGAAACAGGGGGTCCCGCCTACGAGCAGTACTTC. It codes for CATSRETGGPAYEQYF.

V usage is TRBV6-5 and J usage is TRBJ2-1, with D perhaps TRBD1 (6 bases). The germline V gene has CDR1 MNHEY and CDR2 SVGAGI. The CDR3 is made up of 15 amino acids. Trimming removed 5 bases at V and 5 bases at J, with 16 bases between. CDR3 coding DNA: TGTGCCAGCAGTAGAGGACAGAGCATAAACAATGAGCAGTTCTTC. Amino acid sequence: CASSRGQSINNEQFF.

This chain joins TRBV4-3 and TRBJ2-3; D uncertain. Germline CDR1 LGHNA, CDR2 YSLEER. Trimming took 1 base from V and 2 from J, leaving 13 bases between them. The CDR3 consists of 16 residues. The CDR3: CASSQGGRVNTDTQYF. CDR3 DNA sequence: TGCGCCAGCAGCCAAGGTGGGCGTGTTAACACAGATACGCAGTATTTT.

The genes are TRBV28 and TRBJ2-3; D may correspond to TRBD1 or TRBD2 (5 bases each). CDR3 size: 13 residues. Germline V lookup: CDR1 MDHEN, CDR2 SYDVKM. V lost 6 bases, J lost 3 bases, and 10 bases lay in between. In DNA form, the CDR3 reads TGTGCCAGCAGCTATGGGGGAACAGATACGCAGTATTTT. Its protein is CASSYGGTDTQYF.

The J gene is TRBJ2-7, the V gene TRBV5-1, with TRBD1 matching 8 bases. V lost 3 bases and J lost 6; bases outside the gene matches: 5. Germline assignment: CDR1 SGHRS and CDR2 YFSETQ. The CDR3 contains 13 residues. The CDR3 protein is CASSSDRGGEQYF. CDR3 sequence (DNA): TGCGCCAGCAGCTCAGACAGGGGAGGCGAGCAGTACTTC.